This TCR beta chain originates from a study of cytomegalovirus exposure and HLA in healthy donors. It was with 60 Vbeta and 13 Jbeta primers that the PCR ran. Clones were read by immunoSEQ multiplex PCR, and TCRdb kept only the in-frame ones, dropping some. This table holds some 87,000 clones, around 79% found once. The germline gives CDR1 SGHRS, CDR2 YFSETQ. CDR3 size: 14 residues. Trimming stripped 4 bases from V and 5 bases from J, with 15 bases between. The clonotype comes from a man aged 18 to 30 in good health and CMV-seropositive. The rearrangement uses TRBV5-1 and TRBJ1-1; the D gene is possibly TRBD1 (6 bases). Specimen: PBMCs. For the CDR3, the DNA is TGCGCCAGCAGCCCGGAGGGGGGGAGGACTGAAGCTTTCTTT. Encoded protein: CASSPEGGRTEAFF.